These T cell receptor beta chains were read from a single sample in a study of T cell responses to AZD1222 COVID-19 vaccine. Produced via immunoSEQ multiplex PCR; TCRdb's table is partial and in-frame only. The sample carries some 60,000 clones, over 60% recorded once. Sequencing used peripheral blood, obtained 28 days after the second AZD1222 dose. Source of these receptors: an adult who received the AZD1222 COVID-19 vaccine. Both conserved end residues are part of each CDR3. The order of the fields is D gene, V gene, clone size, J gene, CDR3 protein, CDR3 DNA. A D gene is named only where the DNA matches it firmly. Not all rows give a size; the values are once, few, many and, for expanded clones, a class.

>TRBD2|TRBV7-2|-|TRBJ2-7
CASSFRGLAGQGEQYF
TGTGCCAGCAGCTTTCGGGGACTAGCGGGTCAAGGCGAGCAGTACTTC
>-|TRBV20-1|once|TRBJ1-1
CSASRGIEAFF
TGCAGTGCTAGCAGAGGGATTGAAGCTTTCTTT
>TRBD1|TRBV13|once|TRBJ1-4
CASSLAGDSGGEKLFF
TGTGCCAGCAGCTTAGCTGGGGACTCAGGGGGTGAAAAACTGTTTTTT
>-|TRBV11-3|-|TRBJ1-2
CASSSGRDSSYGYTF
TGTGCCAGCAGCTCAGGGCGGGATTCCTCCTATGGCTACACCTTC
>TRBD1|TRBV11-2|-|TRBJ2-6
CASSPRQGSGANVLTF
TGTGCCAGCAGCCCCCGACAGGGCTCTGGGGCCAACGTCCTGACTTTC
>TRBD1|TRBV7-3|-|TRBJ2-5
CASSSGQQETQYF
TGTGCCAGCAGCTCGGGACAGCAAGAGACCCAGTACTTC
>-|TRBV2|-|TRBJ1-2
CASTLDRNYGYTF
TGTGCCAGCACCCTCGACAGAAACTATGGCTACACCTTC
>TRBD2|TRBV30|-|TRBJ2-1
CAWERGGNNEQFF
TGTGCCTGGGAGCGGGGGGGCAACAATGAGCAGTTCTTC
>-|TRBV7-2|-|TRBJ2-5
CASSPGPTLQETQYF
TGTGCCAGCAGCCCCGGTCCGACTTTACAAGAGACCCAGTACTTC
>-|TRBV5-8|-|TRBJ2-5
CASSLGFQETQYF
TGTGCCAGCAGCTTGGGTTTCCAAGAGACCCAGTACTTC
>-|TRBV28|-|TRBJ1-1
CASSRSLTEAFF
TGTGCCAGCAGTCGGAGCCTCACTGAAGCTTTCTTT